This passage covers 6 T cell receptor beta chains from one sample sequenced in a study of memory CD4+ T cells and cytomegalovirus serostatus. Single viable CD3+CD4+CD8-CD45RO+ cells were sorted as the memory CD4+ T cells. Clones were sequenced by immunoSEQ multiplex PCR, and TCRdb holds only the in-frame ones, with some missing. In the table there are 30,000 to 40,000 clones, around three quarters of which are singletons. The sample was memory CD4+ T cells from blood. Every receptor here comes from an adult in good health and CMV-seronegative.

This chain links TRBV5-4 with TRBJ2-3; 12 bases map to TRBD2. V shed 4 bases, J shed 6 bases, and the junction held 12 bases outside the gene matches. Germline assignment: CDR1 SGHNT and CDR2 YYREEE (reference sequence). The CDR3 loop spans 17 amino acids. The CDR3 protein is CASSPTRLAGAQDTQYF. CDR3 bases: TGTGCCAGCAGCCCAACGAGACTAGCGGGGGCTCAGGATACGCAGTATTTT.

The chain employs TRBV2 and TRBJ1-6; D is unclear. V was trimmed by 4 bases and J by 0 bases, leaving 10 bases between them. The CDR3 length is 16 residues. Germline assignment: CDR1 SNHLY and CDR2 FYNNEI. The CDR3, as DNA: TGTGCCAGCAGTGGTCTTGGTATCTCCTATAATTCACCCCTCCACTTT. This codes for CASSGLGISYNSPLHF.

V usage is TRBV19 and J usage is TRBJ2-7; 8 positions agree with TRBD1. V trimming: 4 bases; J trimming: 5 bases; junction bases outside the gene matches: 7. There are 14 residues in the CDR3. The germline gives CDR1 LNHDA, CDR2 SQIVND (reference sequence). CDR3 nucleotide sequence: TGTGCCAGTAGTACGACGACAGGGGTCCACGAGCAGTACTTC. Translation gives CASSTTTGVHEQYF. The full variable domain, its missing parts supplied by reference TRBV19 and TRBJ2-7, is DGGITQSPKYLFRKEGQNVTLSCEQNLNHDAMYWYRQDPGQGLRLIYYSQIVNDFQKGDIAEGYSVSREKKESFPLTVTSAQKNPTAFYLCASSTTTGVHEQYFGPGTRLTVT.

The chain joins TRBV18 to TRBJ1-6, with TRBD1 matching 8 bases. This CDR3 comprises 14 residues. From germline, CDR1 is KGHSH and CDR2 LQKENI. V shed 6 bases and J 5 bases; nucleotides not matched to a gene: 3. CDR3 amino acids: CASSPTGDNSPLHF. The CDR3 nucleotides are TGTGCCAGCTCGCCGACAGGGGATAATTCACCCCTCCACTTT.

The V call is TRBV5-6, the J call TRBJ1-2; the D is unclear. Trimming removed 0 bases from V and 8 bases from J, with 11 bases in between. The length of the CDR3 is 13 residues. From germline, CDR1 is SGHDT and CDR2 YYEEEE. The CDR3 region has the DNA TGTGCCAGCAGCTTGGAGGTGACCCGGGGCTACACCTTC. This encodes CASSLEVTRGYTF. The complete variable domain, with remaining parts taken from reference TRBV5-6 and TRBJ1-2, reads DAGVTQSPTHLIKTRGQQVTLRCSPKSGHDTVSWYQQALGQGPQFIFQYYEEEERQRGNFPDRFSGHQFPNYSSELNVNALLLGDSALYLCASSLEVTRGYTFGSGTRLTVV.

This chain joins TRBV19 and TRBJ1-1; unclear D gene. From germline, CDR1 is LNHDA and CDR2 SQIVND (reference sequence). The CDR3 sequence is 14 residues long. Trimming cost V 6 bases and J 1 base, with 12 bases left between them. The CDR3: CASSVYQTNTEAFF. The DNA of the CDR3 is TGTGCCAGTAGCGTCTACCAGACGAACACTGAAGCTTTCTTT.